Following are 30 T cell receptor beta chains from one sample sequenced in a study of blood T cell repertoires in COVID-19. Data came from immunoSEQ multiplex PCR; TCRdb stores just in-frame clones and leaves some out. The sample includes roughly 320,000 clones, about nine tenths seen only once; the top ten take approximately 1.8%. The sequencing input was peripheral blood. These receptor sequences come from a woman in her 30s with COVID-19, enrolled during active disease.

The genes are TRBV6-6 and TRBJ2-1; 7 nucleotides match TRBD1. The germline CDR1 and CDR2 sequences are MNHNY and SVGAGI (reference sequence). V dropped 2 bases and J dropped 3; count of bases not matched to a gene: 4. The CDR3 extends over 15 amino acids. CDR3 region: CASSYPGTDYNEQFF. The CDR3 nucleotides read TGTGCCAGCAGTTACCCAGGGACAGACTACAATGAGCAGTTCTTC.

The table lists this clone with a count of one. The chain has TRBV5-4 and TRBJ2-3; 10 bases match TRBD1. The CDR3 has 16 amino acids. Trimming removed 4 bases from V and 3 bases from J; junction bases left unmatched: 8. The germline gives CDR1 SGHNT, CDR2 YYREEE (reference sequence). CDR3 DNA sequence: TGTGCCAGCAGCACCCGGGACAGGGGTAGGACAGATACGCAGTATTTT. It codes for CASSTRDRGRTDTQYF.

The J gene is TRBJ2-7, the V gene TRBV9; D ambiguous. Per germline, CDR1 SGDLS and CDR2 YYNGEE. The CDR3 has 11 amino acids. The DNA of the CDR3 is TGTGGATTCCGCCGCAGGAACGAGCAGTACGTC. Residues: CGFRRRNEQYV.

The V gene is TRBV11-3, the J gene TRBJ2-1; 7 bases fit TRBD2. The trim removed 10 bases at V and 7 bases at J, leaving 19 bases unmatched. Germline V gene data show CDR1 as SGHNT and CDR2 as YENEEA. The CDR3 extends over 16 amino acids. As DNA, the CDR3 is TGTGCCAACCTCCCCGTTGGGGGGGAGTTTAGGAATGAGCAGTTCTTC. Its translation: CANLPVGGEFRNEQFF.

This chain joins TRBV29-1 and TRBJ1-2; TRBD1 matches 7 bases. Germline CDR1 is SQVTM and CDR2 is ANQGSEA. The CDR3 length is 14 residues. The V segment lost 6 bases and the J segment 5 bases; nucleotides outside the gene matches: 12. DNA of the CDR3: TGCAGCGTCGAACCGGGACAGTCCTCATATGGCTACACCTTC. It translates to CSVEPGQSSYGYTF.

V usage is TRBV7-9 and J usage is TRBJ2-2; D possibly corresponds to TRBD2 (5 bases). Germline CDR1 and CDR2: SEHNR and FQNEAQ (reference sequence). The CDR3 runs to 17 residues. V was shortened by 0 bases and J by 4 bases, with 15 bases between the two germline ends. The CDR3 is CASSLAPGMKITGELFF. Written as DNA, the CDR3 is TGTGCCAGCAGCTTAGCCCCGGGAATGAAGATCACCGGGGAGCTGTTTTTT. Supplemented by reference TRBV7-9 and TRBJ2-2, the full variable domain reads DTGVSQNPRHKITKRGQNVTFRCDPISEHNRLYWYRQTLGQGPEFLTYFQNEAQLEKSRLLSDRFSAERPKGSFSTLEIQRTEQGDSAMYLCASSLAPGMKITGELFFGEGSRLTVL.

V usage is TRBV19 and J usage is TRBJ2-7, with 10 bases aligning to TRBD1. Germline V gene data show CDR1 as LNHDA and CDR2 as SQIVND (reference sequence). This CDR3 contains 15 residues. J lost 7 bases, V lost 3 bases, and 9 bases had no gene match. CDR3 DNA: TGTGCCAGTAGTATTGGGGACAGGGGACTTGGAGAGCAGTACTTC. This sequence encodes CASSIGDRGLGEQYF. Variable domain in full (rest from reference TRBV19 and TRBJ2-7): DGGITQSPKYLFRKEGQNVTLSCEQNLNHDAMYWYRQDPGQGLRLIYYSQIVNDFQKGDIAEGYSVSREKKESFPLTVTSAQKNPTAFYLCASSIGDRGLGEQYFGPGTRLTVT.

This clone was recorded a few times. The rearrangement uses TRBV5-6 and TRBJ1-3; 11 bases are a match to TRBD1. This CDR3 has 18 residues. V shed 3 bases and J 1 base; nucleotides not matched to a gene: 9. CDR1 is SGHDT, CDR2 YYEEEE, per germline. In DNA, the CDR3 is TGTGCCAGCAGCTGGTGGACAGGGGGCGTTCGGTCTGGAAACACCATATATTTT. It is translated as CASSWWTGGVRSGNTIYF.

V is TRBV18 and J is TRBJ1-3; tentative D call: TRBD1 (5 bases). The ends were cut back, 3 bases at V and 3 bases at J, with 15 bases in the middle. The CDR3 consists of 16 residues. The germline gives CDR1 KGHSH, CDR2 LQKENI. The CDR3 nucleotides read TGTGCCAGCTCACCGATCGGGACCGGGGGTGGAAACACCATATATTTT. As protein: CASSPIGTGGGNTIYF.

The chain combines TRBV5-1 with TRBJ2-5; maybe TRBD1 (5 bases). Germline V gives CDR1 SGHRS, CDR2 YFSETQ. The CDR3 consists of 13 residues. Trimming removed 4 bases from V and 3 bases from J, with 10 bases in between. The CDR3, as DNA: TGCGCCAGCAGCGCGGACAACGAAGAGACCCAGTACTTC. Translating it yields CASSADNEETQYF. Filled out from reference TRBV5-1 and TRBJ2-5, the complete variable domain reads KAGVTQTPRYLIKTRGQQVTLSCSPISGHRSVSWYQQTPGQGLQFLFEYFSETQRNKGNFPGRFSGRQFSNSRSEMNVSTLELGDSALYLCASSADNEETQYFGPGTRLLVL.

The rearrangement links TRBV6-1 to TRBJ2-7, with TRBD1 matching over 8 bases. With 3 bases clipped from V and 0 bases from J, the junction kept 7 bases outside the gene matches. Germline V gene lookup returns CDR1 MNHNS and CDR2 SASEGT. The CDR3 is 16 residues long. CDR3 sequence: CASSEYQGAFSYEQYF. The CDR3 bases are TGTGCCAGCAGTGAGTACCAGGGGGCCTTCTCCTACGAGCAGTACTTC.

V gene TRBV24-1 combines with J gene TRBJ1-5; 7 bases agree with TRBD1. Germline V gene sequence: CDR1 KGHDR, CDR2 SFDVKD. The J segment lost 5 bases and the V segment lost 2 bases, leaving 2 bases of the junction unmatched. This CDR3 has 14 residues. CDR3 loop: CATSDWGTDQPQHF. CDR3 in DNA: TGTGCCACCAGTGATTGGGGGACAGATCAGCCCCAGCATTTT.

The genes are TRBV7-9 and TRBJ1-1, with TRBD1 identical over 10 bases. V was clipped by 7 bases and J by 6 bases; unmatched bases: 8. There are 14 residues in the CDR3. In germline, CDR1 is SEHNR, CDR2 FQNEAQ (reference sequence). The CDR3 coding sequence is TGTGCCAGCATCCCCCCGGGACAGGGGTCTGAAGCTTTCTTT. Its translation: CASIPPGQGSEAFF. Full variable domain (remainder filled in from reference TRBV7-9 and TRBJ1-1): DTGVSQNPRHKITKRGQNVTFRCDPISEHNRLYWYRQTLGQGPEFLTYFQNEAQLEKSRLLSDRFSAERPKGSFSTLEIQRTEQGDSAMYLCASIPPGQGSEAFFGQGTRLTVV.

J is TRBJ1-4 and V is TRBV19; 10 bases align to TRBD1. V lost 7 bases and J lost 7; bases outside the gene matches: 3. This CDR3 is 13 amino acids long. In germline, CDR1 is LNHDA, CDR2 SQIVND (reference sequence). CDR3 DNA sequence: TGTGCCAGTACGGGACAGGGGTTTGAAAAACTGTTTTTT. Protein product: CASTGQGFEKLFF.

This clone was recorded only once. This chain connects TRBV2 to TRBJ2-1, with a tentative D call TRBD1 (6 bases). V lost 9 bases, J lost 5 bases, and 17 bases lay in between. This CDR3 spans 14 amino acids. Germline CDR1 reads SNHLY; CDR2 reads FYNNEI. In DNA form, the CDR3 reads TGTGCCAGTTATTACAGGGTCAGAAACAATGAGCAGTTCTTC. This sequence encodes CASYYRVRNNEQFF.

The chain carries TRBV24-1 and TRBJ1-5; TRBD1 matches at 7 bases. This CDR3 comprises 11 residues. The V gene end was trimmed by 2 bases and the J gene end by 16 bases; junction bases not matched to a gene: 4. CDR1 and CDR2 from the germline V gene are KGHDR and SFDVKD. In DNA form, the CDR3 reads TGTGCCACCAGTGATTCGACAGGGAGTCATTTT. It encodes CATSDSTGSHF.

Notes on this clone: Other DNA sequences of this sample code for an identical CDR3. J is TRBJ1-4 and V is TRBV3-1 (or the pseudogene TRBV3-2); no clear D. V gave up 1 base and J gave up 7 bases, with 7 bases separating them. Germline V gene lookup returns CDR1 LGHDT and CDR2 YNNKEL (reference sequence). This CDR3 spans 13 amino acids. CDR3 nucleotide sequence: TGTGCCAGCAGCCAAGGGGGAGGTGAAAAACTGTTTTTT. Protein sequence: CASSQGGGEKLFF.

The rearrangement links TRBV29-1 to TRBJ1-1, with D perhaps TRBD1 (5 bases). The ends were cut back, 3 bases at V and 10 bases at J, with 15 bases in the middle. The CDR3 extends over 12 amino acids. Germline CDR1 is SQVTM and CDR2 is ANQGSEA. CDR3: CSVDKGAGGAFF. CDR3 bases: TGCAGCGTTGATAAAGGCGCCGGGGGAGCTTTCTTT.

This chain connects TRBV7-2 to TRBJ1-3, with TRBD1 identical over 8 bases. J gave up 4 bases and V 2 bases, and 4 bases lay outside the gene matches. From germline, CDR1 is SGHTA and CDR2 FQGNSA. The CDR3 has 15 residues. The DNA for the CDR3 is TGTGCCAGCAGCTTATGGGGGACAGGAGGAAACACCATATATTTT. Translation: CASSLWGTGGNTIYF.

The genes are TRBV7-6 and TRBJ2-1; D is undetermined. CDR3 length equals 14 residues. Germline V lookup: CDR1 SGHVS, CDR2 FNYEAQ. Trimming left V 4 bases short and J 5 bases short, with 12 bases between. CDR3 nucleotide sequence: TGTGCCAGCAGCTCTAGAGGTTATAACAATGAGCAGTTCTTC. Protein product: CASSSRGYNNEQFF.

J is TRBJ1-1 and V is TRBV4-2; D is possibly TRBD1 (5 bases). The CDR3 totals 13 residues. V was pared by 4 bases and J by 11 bases, with 17 bases between. Per the germline V gene, CDR1 is LGHNA and CDR2 is YNFKEQ. CDR3 in amino acids: CASSLGGPDAAFF. DNA for the CDR3: TGTGCCAGCAGCCTCGGGGGACCGGATGCTGCTTTCTTT.

V gene TRBV5-4 combines with J gene TRBJ2-2; possible D gene TRBD1, 6 bases. Germline CDR1 is SGHNT and CDR2 is YYREEE (reference sequence). Trimming shortened V by 1 base and J by 0 bases, and 13 bases separated the two germline ends. This CDR3 comprises 17 residues. In nucleotides, the CDR3 is TGTGCCAGCAGCTTGTCGCCAGGGGCCTCGAACACCGGGGAGCTGTTTTTT. Translated, it gives CASSLSPGASNTGELFF.

This clone has only a few counts. In DNA form, the CDR3 reads TGTGCCTGCTGGCGGGGGGACACCGGGGAGCTGTTTTTT. It codes for CACWRGDTGELFF. The V call is TRBV6-5, the J call TRBJ2-2, with 8 bases lining up with TRBD2. Germline V gene lookup returns CDR1 MNHEY and CDR2 SVGAGI. The CDR3 covers 13 residues. Unmatched junction bases numbered 5, after V lost 11 bases and J lost 3 bases.

The V gene is TRBV5-4, the J gene TRBJ2-3; TRBD2 is a possible D gene (5 bases). Trimming took off 1 base at V and 4 bases at J, with 13 bases between the two ends. CDR1 is SGHNT, CDR2 YYREEE, per germline (reference sequence). The CDR3 loop spans 15 amino acids. CDR3 loop: CASSLLGSRADTQYF. In nucleotides, the CDR3 is TGTGCCAGCAGCTTGTTGGGTTCGCGGGCAGATACGCAGTATTTT.

The rearrangement joins TRBV2 to TRBJ1-1; D uncertain. CDR1 SNHLY and CDR2 FYNNEI come from the germline V gene. The CDR3 contains 15 residues. V was clipped by 0 bases and J by 5 bases, with 13 bases between them. CDR3 in amino acids: CASSEAQNSRTEAFF. CDR3 sequence (DNA): TGTGCCAGCAGTGAAGCGCAGAACAGTCGGACTGAAGCTTTCTTT.

The genes are TRBV11-3 and TRBJ1-6, with D possibly TRBD1 on 5 matching bases. The V end was cut by 3 bases, the J end by 10 bases, with 19 bases between. The CDR3 is 16 residues long. Germline-derived CDR1 and CDR2 are SGHNT and YENEEA. In DNA, the CDR3 is TGTGCCAGCAGCTTGGGGGTGGGACTCGGGGAATCACCCCTCCACTTT. It encodes CASSLGVGLGESPLHF.

The CDR3 loop is CAISPGGAQETQYF. In DNA form, the CDR3 reads TGTGCCATCAGCCCCGGGGGGGCCCAAGAGACCCAGTACTTC. The rearrangement joins TRBV10-3 to TRBJ2-5; TRBD2 matches 8 bases. Looked up from germline, CDR1 is ENHRY and CDR2 is SYGVKD. This CDR3 spans 14 amino acids. After removal of 6 bases from V and 1 base from J, the junction contained 4 bases not matched to a gene.

In its sample, this clone was seen once. This rearrangement joins TRBV5-1 to TRBJ2-5; TRBD2 aligns across 9 bases. V dropped 4 bases and J dropped 5; count of bases not matched to a gene: 12. This CDR3 spans 16 amino acids. Germline V lookup: CDR1 SGHRS, CDR2 YFSETQ. The CDR3, as DNA: TGCGCCAGCAGCCCCGGGGCGTCTAGCGGGGCCGAGACCCAGTACTTC. Translated, it gives CASSPGASSGAETQYF.

The rearrangement uses TRBV9 and TRBJ1-2, with D possibly TRBD1 on 5 matching bases. From germline, CDR1 is SGDLS and CDR2 YYNGEE. The V gene lost 0 bases and the J gene lost 3 bases, with 15 bases spanning the gap. The CDR3 consists of 16 residues. CDR3 in DNA: TGTGCCAGCAGCGTAGAGACGGGACTAAGGGACTATGGCTACACCTTC. Translated, it gives CASSVETGLRDYGYTF.

The chain joins TRBV9 to TRBJ2-1; a weak D match, TRBD2 (5 bases). Trimming took off 4 bases at V and 9 bases at J, with 20 bases between the two ends. CDR3 length: 15 amino acids. Per germline, CDR1 SGDLS and CDR2 YYNGEE. For the CDR3, the DNA is TGTGCCAGCAGCTCCACTAGTGGGATTTATAGTGAGCAGTTCTTC. Protein: CASSSTSGIYSEQFF.